The text below deals with one TCR beta chain. In the authors' methods: Nucleated cell counts were estimated from reference gene primer amplification. Assay used: immunoSEQ multiplex PCR; TCRdb lists only in-frame clones, some missing. The V and J calls and clone size come from that table; D and trimming were worked out from the DNA. The table lists approximately 90,000 clones, 87% of them singletons. The data derive from a study of blood T cell repertoires in COVID-19. Study-level background: Nucleic acid was either cDNA or gDNA, and it came from T cells, B-cell-depleted T cells, or PBMCs.

In germline, CDR1 is SEHNR, CDR2 FQNEAQ (reference sequence). The CDR3 contains 15 residues. Germline trimming cut 5 bases from V and 2 bases from J; bases unmatched to any gene: 1. Sequencing input: peripheral blood. The V gene is TRBV7-9, the J gene TRBJ2-6; 9 bases map to TRBD1. This receptor was taken from a human donor with acute or convalescent COVID-19. The donor label of this sample is uncertain. CDR3 nucleotides: TGTGCCAGCAGCGGGACAGGGACTGGGGCCAACGTCCTGACTTTC. Encoded protein: CASSGTGTGANVLTF.